One and the same sample provided the 30 T cell receptor beta chains below, sequenced in a study of OX40 agonist ivuxolimab in advanced cancers. Produced via immunoSEQ multiplex PCR; TCRdb's table is partial and in-frame only. This sample has under 80,000 clones; just over 85% occur once, and the top ten carry roughly 4.3%. The sample was CD4+ or CD8+ T cells sorted from blood, taken in a trial of the OX40 agonist ivuxolimab. These receptors were obtained from an adult with an advanced solid tumor such as melanoma, head and neck, liver or kidney cancer.

This chain joins TRBV6-5 and TRBJ2-3, with D maybe TRBD1 (6 bases). Germline CDR1 reads MNHEY; CDR2 reads SVGAGI. V lost 4 bases, J lost 4 bases, and 18 bases lay in between. CDR3 length: 16 residues. CDR3 DNA sequence: TGTGCCAGCAGTTTATCGAGGCAGGGGTTGGCAGATACGCAGTATTTT. Translating gives CASSLSRQGLADTQYF.

This clone has just one count. The rearrangement uses TRBV28 and TRBJ1-1; the D gene is possibly TRBD1 (6 bases). The germline V and J ends were trimmed by 6 bases and 0 bases, with 14 bases remaining between them. Germline CDR1 and CDR2: MDHEN and SYDVKM. The CDR3 consists of 15 residues. The DNA for the CDR3 is TGTGCCAGCAGGCCCACCCAGGGGATGAACACTGAAGCTTTCTTT. As protein: CASRPTQGMNTEAFF. Looking up the rest from reference TRBV28 and TRBJ1-1 gives the full variable domain: DVKVTQSSRYLVKRTGEKVFLECVQDMDHENMFWYRQDPGLGLRLIYFSYDVKMKEKGDIPEGYSVSREKKERFSLILESASTNQTSMYLCASRPTQGMNTEAFFGQGTRLTVV.

J is TRBJ2-1 and V is TRBV28, with 9 bases identical to TRBD2. This CDR3 spans 16 amino acids. V lost 7 bases to trimming and J lost 5 bases; unmatched junction nucleotides: 12. Per germline, CDR1 MDHEN and CDR2 SYDVKM. The CDR3 coding sequence is TGTGCCAGCACCCCTAGCGGGACTGGACGTGACAATGAGCAGTTCTTC. It is translated as CASTPSGTGRDNEQFF.

The genes are TRBV30 and TRBJ2-2, with D perhaps being TRBD1 or TRBD2 (5 bases each). V gave up 5 bases and J gave up 8 bases, with 12 bases separating them. From germline, CDR1 is GTSNPN and CDR2 SVGIG (reference sequence). This CDR3 contains 12 residues. CDR3: CAWGTEWGELFF. As DNA, the CDR3 is TGTGCCTGGGGGACCGAGTGGGGGGAGCTGTTTTTT.

The chain employs TRBV11-3 and TRBJ2-1; D perhaps matches TRBD2 (6 bases). Germline V gene data show CDR1 as SGHNT and CDR2 as YENEEA. Trimming took off 0 bases at V and 4 bases at J, with 16 bases between the two ends. There are 17 residues in the CDR3. DNA for the CDR3: TGTGCCAGCAGCTTAGAGCCTAGCGCGCGACTTTACAATGAGCAGTTCTTC. Translation: CASSLEPSARLYNEQFF. The full variable domain, in which reference TRBV11-3 and TRBJ2-1 provide the parts outside the CDR3, is EAGVVQSPRYKIIEKKQPVAFWCNPISGHNTLYWYLQNLGQGPELLIRYENEEAVDDSQLPKDRFSAERLKGVDSTLKIQPAELGDSAVYLCASSLEPSARLYNEQFFGPGTRLTVL.

The rearrangement joins TRBV14 to TRBJ1-1, with TRBD1 matching over 7 bases. V lost 2 bases, J lost 4 bases, and 4 bases stayed unmatched. The CDR3 has 14 residues. CDR1 SGHDN and CDR2 FVKESK come from the germline V gene. In DNA form, the CDR3 reads TGTGCCAGCAGCCAACCGGGACAGACCACTGAAGCTTTCTTT. Protein sequence: CASSQPGQTTEAFF.

The V gene is TRBV7-9, the J gene TRBJ1-2; 7 bases match TRBD1. Per the germline V gene, CDR1 is SEHNR and CDR2 is FQNEAQ (reference sequence). CDR3 length: 14 amino acids. Trimming at V came to 5 bases and at J to 3 bases, leaving 6 bases not matched to a gene. Written as DNA, the CDR3 is TGTGCCAGCAGCGATCAAACAGGGGACTATGGCTACACCTTC. This codes for CASSDQTGDYGYTF.

V and J are TRBV5-1 and TRBJ1-1; 7 bases are a match to TRBD1. V gave up 4 bases and J gave up 1 base; unmatched junction bases: 4. Germline V gene lookup returns CDR1 SGHRS and CDR2 YFSETQ. CDR3 length equals 14 residues. In nucleotides, the CDR3 is TGCGCCAGCAGCACGGACAGGCAGAACACTGAAGCTTTCTTT. Its protein product is CASSTDRQNTEAFF.

This chain connects TRBV7-2 to TRBJ2-2; D remains unclear. The V gene lost 6 bases and the J gene lost 5 bases, with 16 bases spanning the gap. The CDR3 totals 15 residues. CDR1 is SGHTA, CDR2 FQGNSA, per germline. CDR3 bases: TGTGCCAGCAGTTTTAACCGGGTGGGGACCGGGGAGCTGTTTTTT. It translates to CASSFNRVGTGELFF.

The J gene is TRBJ1-6, the V gene TRBV6-1; TRBD1 agrees at 8 bases. From germline, CDR1 is MNHNS and CDR2 SASEGT. The CDR3 extends over 15 amino acids. V lost 1 base, J lost 6 bases, and 2 bases stayed unmatched. The CDR3 region is CASSEEGQVNSPLHF. CDR3 in DNA: TGTGCCAGCAGTGAAGAGGGACAGGTTAATTCACCCCTCCACTTT.

This rearrangement joins TRBV5-6 to TRBJ1-1, with D unclear. The CDR3 runs to 14 residues. V was cut by 3 bases and J by 4 bases, with 13 bases left in between. Germline CDR1 and CDR2: SGHDT and YYEEEE. The CDR3 sequence: CASSYPGLSTEAFF. The CDR3 nucleotides read TGTGCCAGCAGCTACCCGGGTTTGAGCACTGAAGCTTTCTTT.

J is TRBJ1-1 and V is TRBV6-5, with D possibly matching TRBD1 (6 bases). Trimming cost V 5 bases and J 0 bases, with 13 bases left between them. Germline assignment: CDR1 MNHEY and CDR2 SVGAGI. This CDR3 has 15 residues. The CDR3 loop reads CASSAQGFVNTEAFF. CDR3 bases: TGTGCCAGCAGTGCCCAGGGGTTTGTGAACACTGAAGCTTTCTTT.

This chain joins TRBV5-1 and TRBJ1-2, with 8 bases matching TRBD1. Unmatched junction bases numbered 7, after V lost 0 bases and J lost 9 bases. CDR3 length equals 14 residues. Germline values: CDR1 SGHRS, CDR2 YFSETQ. CDR3 amino acids: CASSLGPGQGSYTF. The DNA for the CDR3 is TGCGCCAGCAGCTTGGGGCCTGGACAGGGCAGCTACACCTTC. Supplemented by reference TRBV5-1 and TRBJ1-2, the full variable domain reads KAGVTQTPRYLIKTRGQQVTLSCSPISGHRSVSWYQQTPGQGLQFLFEYFSETQRNKGNFPGRFSGRQFSNSRSEMNVSTLELGDSALYLCASSLGPGQGSYTFGSGTRLTVV.

This rearrangement joins TRBV10-2 to TRBJ2-1; 8 nucleotides line up with TRBD2. Trimming removed 3 bases from V and 6 bases from J; junction bases left unmatched: 10. The CDR3 is 16 residues long. The V gene's germline CDR1 is WSHSY and CDR2 SAAADI. This CDR3 reads CASSDYGGRIINEQFF. The CDR3 DNA reads as TGCGCCAGCAGTGATTACGGCGGGAGGATTATCAATGAGCAGTTCTTC.

The chain carries TRBV6-1 and TRBJ1-5; D is unclear. Looked up from germline, CDR1 is MNHNS and CDR2 is SASEGT. The V end was cut by 6 bases, the J end by 5 bases, with 8 bases between. The CDR3 loop spans 12 amino acids. The CDR3 here is CASSRMDQPQHF. As DNA, the CDR3 is TGTGCCAGCAGCCGAATGGATCAGCCCCAGCATTTT.

The rearrangement links TRBV6-6 to TRBJ2-3, with TRBD2 matching over 12 bases. The CDR3 is 16 amino acids. With V trimmed by 2 bases and J by 4 bases, 4 bases remained unmatched. The germline gives CDR1 MNHNY, CDR2 SVGAGI (reference sequence). CDR3 DNA sequence: TGTGCCAGCAGTTACACTAGCGGGAGGACTGCAGATACGCAGTATTTT. This encodes CASSYTSGRTADTQYF.

The chain combines TRBV10-3 with TRBJ1-1, with a weak D call TRBD1 (6 bases). Trimming left V 0 bases short and J 6 bases short, with 11 bases between. CDR1 ENHRY and CDR2 SYGVKD come from the germline V gene. This CDR3 contains 14 residues. CDR3 nucleotides: TGTGCCATCAGTGAGTCGACTGGGGGGCCTGAAGCTTTCTTT. Translated: CAISESTGGPEAFF.

In DNA form, the CDR3 reads TGTGCCAGCAGGTCCGGGACAGGGGGCCTATATGGCTACACCTTC. Protein product: CASRSGTGGLYGYTF. The chain carries TRBV5-8 and TRBJ1-2, with 12 bases aligning to TRBD1. Germline CDR1 and CDR2: SGHTS and YDEGEE. The V gene end was trimmed by 5 bases and the J gene end by 5 bases; junction bases not matched to a gene: 7. The CDR3 extends over 15 amino acids.

The count of this clone is one. V and J are TRBV2 and TRBJ1-2; 8 bases match TRBD1. V lost 4 bases and J lost 6; bases outside the gene matches: 4. The CDR3 runs to 13 residues. The germline V gene has CDR1 SNHLY and CDR2 FYNNEI. The CDR3 reads CASSGDRGNGYTF. As DNA, the CDR3 is TGTGCCAGCAGTGGTGACAGGGGCAATGGCTACACCTTC.

The J gene is TRBJ2-3, the V gene TRBV28, with TRBD2 as a possible D gene (6 bases). CDR1 is MDHEN and CDR2 is SYDVKM in the germline V gene. V was trimmed by 6 bases and J by 2 bases, leaving 27 bases between them. The CDR3 contains 19 residues. CDR3 coding DNA: TGTGCCAGCAGACTACCACTAAAGGCGGGGTTTGGGTTCACAGATACGCAGTATTTT. Translating gives CASRLPLKAGFGFTDTQYF.

This chain connects TRBV19 to TRBJ1-2; D uncertain. The V gene lost 7 bases and the J gene lost 2 bases, with 17 bases spanning the gap. The CDR3 totals 15 residues. CDR1 LNHDA and CDR2 SQIVND come from the germline V gene (reference sequence). CDR3 protein: CASTQGQVLNYGYTF. CDR3 in DNA: TGTGCCAGTACTCAAGGGCAGGTTCTCAACTATGGCTACACCTTC.

The chain uses TRBV29-1 and TRBJ2-1, with D tentatively TRBD2 (6 bases). The CDR3 spans 14 residues. Germline V gene sequence: CDR1 SQVTM, CDR2 ANQGSEA. Deletions cut 7 bases from V and 10 bases from J, with 23 bases between. The CDR3 is CSGIPGLDEEEQFF. The CDR3 bases are TGCAGCGGGATACCGGGACTCGACGAAGAGGAGCAGTTCTTC.

The gene calls are TRBV5-1 and TRBJ2-1; 8 bases fit TRBD2. The CDR3 length is 14 residues. Germline-derived CDR1 and CDR2 are SGHRS and YFSETQ. V shed 4 bases, J shed 3 bases, and the junction held 3 bases outside the gene matches. CDR3 in amino acids: CASSEGTSYNEQFF. The CDR3 coding sequence is TGCGCCAGCAGCGAAGGGACTAGCTACAATGAGCAGTTCTTC.

This rearrangement joins TRBV6-5 to TRBJ1-2; TRBD1 matches at 7 bases. The CDR3 spans 15 residues. Germline V lookup: CDR1 MNHEY, CDR2 SVGAGI. V lost 2 bases to trimming and J lost 7 bases; unmatched junction nucleotides: 10. The chain's CDR3 is CASSYEPGQPVGYTF. For the CDR3, the DNA is TGTGCCAGCAGTTACGAACCGGGACAGCCTGTTGGCTACACCTTC.

The chain has TRBV19 and TRBJ1-4; maybe TRBD1 (6 bases). With 6 bases removed from V and 6 bases from J, the gap between germline ends came to 14 bases. Germline V lookup: CDR1 LNHDA, CDR2 SQIVND (reference sequence). The CDR3 is made up of 14 amino acids. Written as DNA, the CDR3 is TGTGCCAGTAGATCCCGGGGGGGCGATGAAAAACTGTTTTTT. Its translation: CASRSRGGDEKLFF.

This clone was picked up one time. The chain joins TRBV2 to TRBJ2-5; D is perhaps TRBD2 (6 bases). Germline loops: CDR1 SNHLY, CDR2 FYNNEI. The ends were cut back, 0 bases at V and 1 base at J, with 21 bases in the middle. The CDR3 length is 19 residues. Here the CDR3 DNA reads TGTGCCAGCAGTGAAGCATCTCACTCAACTATAGCGGCCCAAGAGACCCAGTACTTC. Protein: CASSEASHSTIAAQETQYF.

This chain joins TRBV6-1 and TRBJ2-3, with a tentative D call TRBD1 (5 bases). This CDR3 has 15 residues. Germline-derived CDR1 and CDR2 are MNHNS and SASEGT. V was clipped by 3 bases and J by 3 bases, with 13 bases between them. CDR3 nucleotides: TGTGCCAGCAGTGAGGGGCAGTTTTTAACAGATACGCAGTATTTT. Protein: CASSEGQFLTDTQYF.

This clone was seen only once. The chain combines TRBV7-9 with TRBJ2-7, with D tentatively TRBD2 (6 bases). This CDR3 is 15 amino acids long. Per the germline V gene, CDR1 is SEHNR and CDR2 is FQNEAQ (reference sequence). Trimming removed 2 bases at V and 0 bases at J, with 11 bases between. CDR3 coding DNA: TGTGCCAGCAGCTTATGGGACTCGAGCTCCTACGAGCAGTACTTC. It codes for CASSLWDSSSYEQYF.

The chain uses TRBV11-2 and TRBJ2-5; D is possibly TRBD2 (5 bases). Trimming cost V 5 bases and J 2 bases, with 12 bases left between them. CDR1 and CDR2 (germline): SGHAT, FQNNGV. The length of the CDR3 is 14 residues. CDR3 loop: CASSPSGRQETQYF. The CDR3 nucleotides read TGTGCCAGCAGCCCATCGGGGAGACAAGAGACCCAGTACTTC. The variable domain in full, completed from reference TRBV11-2 and TRBJ2-5, reads EAGVAQSPRYKIIEKRQSVAFWCNPISGHATLYWYQQILGQGPKLLIQFQNNGVVDDSQLPKDRFSAERLKGVDSTLKIQPAKLEDSAVYLCASSPSGRQETQYFGPGTRLLVL.

The gene calls are TRBV27 and TRBJ1-5; D is undetermined. CDR3 length: 14 residues. Germline V CDR1 and CDR2: MNHEY, SMNVEV (reference sequence). V was cut by 2 bases and J by 5 bases, with 10 bases left in between. CDR3 nucleotides: TGTGCCAGCAGTTTAGGCAGAAACGATCAGCCCCAGCATTTT. It yields the protein CASSLGRNDQPQHF.